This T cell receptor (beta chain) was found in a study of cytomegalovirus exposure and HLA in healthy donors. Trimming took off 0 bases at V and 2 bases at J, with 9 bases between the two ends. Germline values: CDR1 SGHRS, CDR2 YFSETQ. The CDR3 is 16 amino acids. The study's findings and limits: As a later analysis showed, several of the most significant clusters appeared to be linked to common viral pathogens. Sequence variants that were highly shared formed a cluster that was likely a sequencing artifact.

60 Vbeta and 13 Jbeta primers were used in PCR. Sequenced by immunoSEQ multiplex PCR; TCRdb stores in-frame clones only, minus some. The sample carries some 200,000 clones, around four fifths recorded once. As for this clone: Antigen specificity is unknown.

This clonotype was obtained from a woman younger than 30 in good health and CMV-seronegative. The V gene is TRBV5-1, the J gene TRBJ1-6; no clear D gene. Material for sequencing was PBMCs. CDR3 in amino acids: CASSLDGGPYNSPLHF. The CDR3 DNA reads TGCGCCAGCAGCTTGGACGGCGGTCCCTATAATTCACCCCTCCACTTT.